The T cell receptor (beta chain) under discussion was sequenced for a study of blood T cell repertoires in COVID-19. Study as a whole: T cells, B-cell-depleted T cells, or PBMCs provided the cDNA or gDNA that served as material.

The CDR3 length is 15 residues. Germline V gene data show CDR1 as SEHNR and CDR2 as FQNEAQ (reference sequence). The J segment lost 0 bases and the V segment lost 8 bases, leaving 9 bases of the junction unmatched. In the study's own analysis: Reference gene primer amplification yielded estimated nucleated cell counts. Here immunoSEQ multiplex PCR was the method, and the copy in TCRdb shows in-frame clones only, minus some. That table supplies the V and J calls and clone size; D and trimming were determined from the DNA. The table lists around 180,000 clones, roughly four fifths of them singletons, with less than 15% in the top ten.

V is TRBV7-9 and J is TRBJ1-2; 7 bases fit TRBD1. The material sequenced was peripheral blood. The sequence derives from a woman older than 75 with COVID-19, enrolled during active disease. The CDR3 spells CASLQTRGANYGYTF. Here the CDR3 DNA reads TGTGCCAGCCTCCAAACCAGGGGGGCTAACTATGGCTACACCTTC. The variable domain in full, completed from reference TRBV7-9 and TRBJ1-2, reads DTGVSQNPRHKITKRGQNVTFRCDPISEHNRLYWYRQTLGQGPEFLTYFQNEAQLEKSRLLSDRFSAERPKGSFSTLEIQRTEQGDSAMYLCASLQTRGANYGYTFGSGTRLTVV.